Each of the 29 T cell receptor beta chains below was sequenced from the same sample in a study of shared clonotypes between healthy human individuals. The assay was immunoSEQ multiplex PCR, and TCRdb's table has in-frame clones only and misses some. This sample has 1.4 million or so clones; approximately 98.5% occur once, and the top ten carry about 0.34%. The sample taken for sequencing was naive CD4+ T cells sorted from blood. Subset defined: CD45RA+ positively selected. The receptors were gathered from a man aged 30-40 years in good health.

The V and J genes are TRBV2 and TRBJ1-3; 7 bases are a match to TRBD1. Looked up from germline, CDR1 is SNHLY and CDR2 is FYNNEI. V shed 2 bases, J shed 7 bases, and the junction held 17 bases outside the gene matches. This CDR3 comprises 18 residues. Here the CDR3 DNA reads TGTGCCAGCAGTGAAATTTCGAGTGGCAGGGGGTCGGGGAACACCATATATTTT. It is translated as CASSEISSGRGSGNTIYF.

The chain uses TRBV7-3 and TRBJ1-1, with D possibly matching TRBD1 (5 bases). The CDR3 loop spans 15 amino acids. Germline CDR1 is SGHTA and CDR2 is FQGTGA. V shed 5 bases and J shed 4 bases, with 17 bases lying between them. Written as DNA, the CDR3 is TGTGCCAGCAGCCCAGGCGGGGGAGAATTCACTGAAGCTTTCTTT. Its protein product is CASSPGGGEFTEAFF.

The chain recombines TRBV9 with TRBJ2-1, with D perhaps matching TRBD2 (6 bases). The V gene lost 4 bases and the J gene lost 3 bases, with 20 bases spanning the gap. There are 17 residues in the CDR3. Germline V gene sequence: CDR1 SGDLS, CDR2 YYNGEE. This chain's CDR3 is CASSPSWSSGLYNEQFF. CDR3 bases: TGTGCCAGCAGCCCATCCTGGAGTAGCGGTCTCTACAATGAGCAGTTCTTC.

The V and J genes are TRBV25-1 and TRBJ2-1; 9 bases agree with TRBD2. The germline V gene has CDR1 MGHDK and CDR2 SYGVNS. The CDR3 is made up of 16 amino acids. Losses at the gene ends were 4 bases for V and 8 bases for J; bases not matched to a gene: 12. CDR3 nucleotides: TGTGCCAGCAGTGCATCAAGGGCGGGAGGGCCCTATGAGCAGTTCTTC. The encoded protein is CASSASRAGGPYEQFF.

J is TRBJ1-2 and V is TRBV27, with 10 positions matching TRBD1. The CDR3 runs to 18 residues. Looked up from germline, CDR1 is MNHEY and CDR2 is SMNVEV (reference sequence). V trimming: 5 bases; J trimming: 5 bases; junction bases outside the gene matches: 17. This CDR3 reads CASSPFGDRGYSIYGYTF. DNA of the CDR3: TGTGCCAGCAGTCCCTTTGGGGACAGGGGATATTCCATTTATGGCTACACCTTC.

Comment on this clone: Other DNA sequences from this sample encode an identical CDR3 as well. The rearrangement joins TRBV6-5 to TRBJ2-7, with TRBD2 matching 11 bases. This CDR3 is built from 15 residues. The germline V gene has CDR1 MNHEY and CDR2 SVGAGI. Unmatched junction bases numbered 10, after V lost 5 bases and J lost 7 bases. CDR3 coding DNA: TGTGCCAGCAGTCCCCTAGCGGGAGGCCCGGGGGAGCAGTACTTC. It codes for CASSPLAGGPGEQYF.

The V gene is TRBV28, the J gene TRBJ2-6; D is possibly TRBD1 (5 bases). Between the trimmed V and J ends, which lost 4 bases and 0 bases, there was a span of 19 bases. This CDR3 has 19 residues. Germline V gene data show CDR1 as MDHEN and CDR2 as SYDVKM. The CDR3 here is CASSSSYSTASSGANVLTF. The CDR3, as DNA: TGTGCCAGCAGTTCTTCTTACTCGACAGCTAGCTCTGGGGCCAACGTCCTGACTTTC.

The rearrangement links TRBV5-6 to TRBJ2-5; 9 nucleotides agree with TRBD1. Per germline, CDR1 SGHDT and CDR2 YYEEEE. Trimming removed 2 bases from V and 2 bases from J; junction bases left unmatched: 10. This CDR3 contains 17 residues. The CDR3 sequence is CASSLYSGTGRQETQYF. In nucleotides, the CDR3 is TGTGCCAGCAGCTTATACTCCGGGACAGGGAGACAAGAGACCCAGTACTTC.

V usage is TRBV5-6 and J usage is TRBJ2-5; TRBD1 or TRBD2 may be the D gene (5 bases each). Trimming shortened V by 2 bases and J by 6 bases, and 14 bases separated the two germline ends. The CDR3 runs 14 residues. CDR1 is SGHDT and CDR2 is YYEEEE in the germline V gene. The CDR3 here is CASSFWGEGKTQYF. Written as DNA, the CDR3 is TGTGCCAGCAGCTTCTGGGGCGAGGGAAAGACCCAGTACTTC.

This rearrangement joins TRBV5-1 to TRBJ1-2; TRBD1 agrees at 12 bases. Germline CDR1 reads SGHRS; CDR2 reads YFSETQ. The CDR3 covers 18 residues. The V gene end was trimmed by 3 bases and the J gene end by 4 bases; junction bases not matched to a gene: 13. CDR3 DNA sequence: TGCGCCAGCAGCTCCACGAATTTGGGACAGGGGGCGATCTATGGCTACACCTTC. Residues: CASSSTNLGQGAIYGYTF.

As concerns this clone: The same CDR3 arises from other DNA sequences in this sample as well. The CDR3 DNA follows: TGTGCCAGCAGTCCTCTAGCGGGAGCAGATACGCAGTATTTT. Amino acid sequence: CASSPLAGADTQYF. The chain has TRBV27 and TRBJ2-3; 10 bases align to TRBD2. The CDR3 totals 14 residues. In germline, CDR1 is MNHEY, CDR2 SMNVEV (reference sequence). After removal of 5 bases from V and 4 bases from J, the junction contained 3 bases not matched to a gene.

This clone appeared once. The chain joins TRBV2 to TRBJ1-3; no reliable D call. V lost 2 bases and J 3 bases, leaving 17 bases between the germline ends. Germline loops: CDR1 SNHLY, CDR2 FYNNEI. This CDR3 contains 17 residues. The CDR3 is CASSEIAADVGGNTIYF. The CDR3 DNA reads as TGTGCCAGCAGTGAAATAGCAGCGGATGTTGGTGGAAACACCATATATTTT.

The rearrangement joins TRBV9 to TRBJ1-2; TRBD1 is a possible D gene (6 bases). The V end was cut by 4 bases, the J end by 0 bases, with 13 bases between. The V gene's germline CDR1 is SGDLS and CDR2 YYNGEE. The CDR3 is 15 residues long. The CDR3 sequence is CASSLGQLANYGYTF. As DNA, the CDR3 is TGTGCCAGCAGCCTTGGACAGTTAGCTAACTATGGCTACACCTTC.

Here the CDR3 reads CASSARVGQPQHF. As DNA, the CDR3 is TGTGCCAGTAGCGCGAGAGTGGGTCAGCCCCAGCATTTT. The chain combines TRBV19 with TRBJ1-5; D not certain. In germline, CDR1 is LNHDA, CDR2 SQIVND (reference sequence). The V and J ends lost 6 bases and 6 bases respectively, with 12 bases between them. This CDR3 comprises 13 residues.

V is TRBV6-5 and J is TRBJ2-2; D remains unclear. From germline, CDR1 is MNHEY and CDR2 SVGAGI. Trimming cost V 7 bases and J 7 bases, with 7 bases left between them. The CDR3 is made up of 11 amino acids. In nucleotides, the CDR3 is TGTGCCAGCATGGGGAACGGGGAGCTGTTTTTT. It is translated as CASMGNGELFF.

V gene TRBV18 combines with J gene TRBJ2-7; the match to TRBD2 covers 10 bases. The CDR3 has 15 residues. Germline V gene data show CDR1 as KGHSH and CDR2 as LQKENI. V gave up 2 bases and J gave up 4 bases; unmatched junction bases: 5. CDR3 residues: CASSPKSSGSYEQYF. CDR3 DNA sequence: TGTGCCAGCTCACCAAAGTCTAGCGGGAGTTACGAGCAGTACTTC.

The table lists this clone with a count of one. The chain is built from TRBV18 and TRBJ2-5, with 8 bases identical to TRBD2. The CDR3 runs 16 residues. Germline CDR1 and CDR2: KGHSH and LQKENI. With 0 bases clipped from V and 5 bases from J, the junction kept 8 bases outside the gene matches. The CDR3 loop is CASSPPSGRAGETQYF. The CDR3 DNA reads TGTGCCAGCTCACCACCGTCCGGGAGGGCCGGGGAGACCCAGTACTTC.

V and J are TRBV29-1 and TRBJ2-5; TRBD1 is a possible D gene (6 bases). Germline V gives CDR1 SQVTM, CDR2 ANQGSEA. There are 12 residues in the CDR3. The germline V and J ends were trimmed by 5 bases and 3 bases, with 10 bases remaining between them. The CDR3 DNA reads as TGCAGCGTTAGACAGGTGGAAGAGACCCAGTACTTC. It codes for CSVRQVEETQYF.

This clone was recorded once. The genes are TRBV4-1 and TRBJ2-7; possible D gene TRBD2, 5 bases. CDR1 and CDR2 from the germline V gene are MGHRA and YSYEKL. CDR3 length equals 15 residues. The germline V and J ends were trimmed by 3 bases and 2 bases, with 14 bases remaining between them. The CDR3 DNA reads as TGCGCCAGCAGCCACCCTACCACTAGAACCTACGAGCAGTACTTC. Amino acid sequence: CASSHPTTRTYEQYF.

The V gene is TRBV6-5, the J gene TRBJ1-5; D gene uncertain. From germline, CDR1 is MNHEY and CDR2 SVGAGI. The CDR3 runs to 11 residues. The germline V and J ends were trimmed by 5 bases and 7 bases, with 6 bases remaining between them. The CDR3 loop reads CASSDVQPQHF. The CDR3 DNA reads as TGTGCCAGCAGTGATGTACAGCCCCAGCATTTT.

The chain uses TRBV2 and TRBJ2-7; 9 bases map to TRBD2. J lost 5 bases, V lost 6 bases, and 8 bases had no gene match. Germline V lookup: CDR1 SNHLY, CDR2 FYNNEI. The CDR3 totals 14 residues. CDR3 nucleotides: TGTGCCAGCAGCCCCGGTAGCGGGAGACACGAGCAGTACTTC. It specifies CASSPGSGRHEQYF.

J is TRBJ2-4 and V is TRBV25-1; TRBD1 matches 9 bases. CDR3 size: 13 residues. The V gene end was trimmed by 3 bases and the J gene end by 8 bases; junction bases not matched to a gene: 2. Germline loops: CDR1 MGHDK, CDR2 SYGVNS. The CDR3 region has the DNA TGTGCCAGCAGTGAGGGACAGGGACACATTCAGTACTTC. Its protein is CASSEGQGHIQYF. The whole variable domain, remainder taken from reference TRBV25-1 and TRBJ2-4, is EADIYQTPRYLVIGTGKKITLECSQTMGHDKMYWYQQDPGMELHLIHYSYGVNSTEKGDLSSESTVSRIRTEHFPLTLESARPSHTSQYLCASSEGQGHIQYFGAGTRLSVL.

This chain uses TRBV5-1 with TRBJ2-1; 7 bases match TRBD2. With V trimmed by 5 bases and J by 2 bases, 10 bases remained unmatched. The CDR3 is 16 residues long. Germline CDR1 is SGHRS and CDR2 is YFSETQ. CDR3 DNA: TGCGCCAGCAGGCAAGCGGGACTCCAAACCTACAATGAGCAGTTCTTC. Its translation is CASRQAGLQTYNEQFF.

The chain couples TRBV4-1 to TRBJ2-5; D is possibly TRBD2 (6 bases). This CDR3 has 14 residues. Germline-derived CDR1 and CDR2 are MGHRA and YSYEKL. V dropped 0 bases and J dropped 5 bases, with 10 bases sitting between them. The CDR3 loop is CASSQEGGFETQYF. CDR3 DNA sequence: TGCGCCAGCAGCCAAGAAGGAGGGTTTGAGACCCAGTACTTC.

This clone came up once. One junction end does not reproduce the germline sequence, and a read error may be involved. The CDR3 protein is CASSPLPPVQGTQYF. CDR3 sequence (DNA): TGTGCCAGCTCACCACTCCCACCGGTACAAGGGACCCAGTACTTC. This chain uses TRBV18 with TRBJ2-5; no firm D call. This CDR3 has 15 amino acids. Per the germline V gene, CDR1 is KGHSH and CDR2 is LQKENI.

The V and J genes are TRBV6-6 and TRBJ2-7, with 10 bases that match TRBD1. V lost 7 bases to trimming and J lost 1 base; unmatched junction nucleotides: 4. Germline V gene data show CDR1 as MNHNY and CDR2 as SVGAGI (reference sequence). CDR3 length: 14 amino acids. The CDR3 sequence is CASTKDRGSYEQYF. The CDR3 nucleotides are TGTGCCAGCACCAAGGACAGGGGGTCCTACGAGCAGTACTTC.

The genes are TRBV6-6 and TRBJ1-5; unclear D gene. Trimming removed 6 bases at V and 0 bases at J, with 9 bases between. The CDR3 totals 14 residues. Germline V lookup: CDR1 MNHNY, CDR2 SVGAGI (reference sequence). CDR3 DNA: TGTGCCAGCAGGGGCGACACTAGCAATCAGCCCCAGCATTTT. Translation gives CASRGDTSNQPQHF.

This chain uses TRBV5-1 with TRBJ2-1; 11 bases map to TRBD2. Per the germline V gene, CDR1 is SGHRS and CDR2 is YFSETQ. The CDR3 is 15 residues long. V gave up 0 bases and J gave up 5 bases; unmatched junction bases: 1. The CDR3 DNA is TGCGCCAGCAGCTTGGAGACTAGCGGGAACAATGAGCAGTTCTTC. Its translation: CASSLETSGNNEQFF.

This rearrangement joins TRBV9 to TRBJ2-5, with D possibly TRBD1 on 6 matching bases. The germline V gene has CDR1 SGDLS and CDR2 YYNGEE. The V end lost 4 bases, the J end lost 0 bases, and 10 bases lay between the germline ends. The CDR3 is 14 residues long. In DNA form, the CDR3 reads TGTGCCAGCAGCTCCGGACAGTACCAAGAGACCCAGTACTTC. The encoded protein is CASSSGQYQETQYF. The complete variable domain, with remaining parts taken from reference TRBV9 and TRBJ2-5, reads DSGVTQTPKHLITATGQRVTLRCSPRSGDLSVYWYQQSLDQGLQFLIQYYNGEERAKGNILERFSAQQFPDLHSELNLSSLELGDSALYFCASSSGQYQETQYFGPGTRLLVL.